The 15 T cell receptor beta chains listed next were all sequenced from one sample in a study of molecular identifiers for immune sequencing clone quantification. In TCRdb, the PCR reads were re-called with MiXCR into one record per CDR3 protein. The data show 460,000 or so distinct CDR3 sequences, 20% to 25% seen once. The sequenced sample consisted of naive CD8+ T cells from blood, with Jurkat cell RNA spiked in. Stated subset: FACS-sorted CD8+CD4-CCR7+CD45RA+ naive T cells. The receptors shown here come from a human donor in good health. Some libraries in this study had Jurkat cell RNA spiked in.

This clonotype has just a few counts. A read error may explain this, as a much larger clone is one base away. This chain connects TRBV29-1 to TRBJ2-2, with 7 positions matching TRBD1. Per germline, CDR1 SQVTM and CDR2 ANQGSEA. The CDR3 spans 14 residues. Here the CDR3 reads CGVEGTENTGELFF. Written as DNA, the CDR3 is TGCGGCGTTGAGGGGACAGAGAACACCGGGGAGCTGTTTTTT.

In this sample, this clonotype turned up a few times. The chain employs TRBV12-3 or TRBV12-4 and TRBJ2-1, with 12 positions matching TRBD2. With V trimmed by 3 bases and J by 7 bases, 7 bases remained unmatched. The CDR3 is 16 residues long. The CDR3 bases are TGTGCCAGCAGTTTCTACCTAGCGGGGGGGTTAAATGAGCAGTTCTTC. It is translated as CASSFYLAGGLNEQFF.

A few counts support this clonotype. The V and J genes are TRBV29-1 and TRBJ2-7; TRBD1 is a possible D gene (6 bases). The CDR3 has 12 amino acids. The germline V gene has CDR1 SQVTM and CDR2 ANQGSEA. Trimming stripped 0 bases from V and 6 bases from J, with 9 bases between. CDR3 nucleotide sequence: TGCAGCGTTGAAGATCTGGGGGCCGAGCAGTACTTC. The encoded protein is CSVEDLGAEQYF.

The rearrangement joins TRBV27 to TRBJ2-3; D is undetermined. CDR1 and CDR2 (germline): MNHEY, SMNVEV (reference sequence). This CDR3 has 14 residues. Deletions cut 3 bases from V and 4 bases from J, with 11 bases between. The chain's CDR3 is CASSFGRPPDTQYF. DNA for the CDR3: TGTGCCAGCAGTTTCGGCCGCCCCCCAGATACGCAGTATTTT.

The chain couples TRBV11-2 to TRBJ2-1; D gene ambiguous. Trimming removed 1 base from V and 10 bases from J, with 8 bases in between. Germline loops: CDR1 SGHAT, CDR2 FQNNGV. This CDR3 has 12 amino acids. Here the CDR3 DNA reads TGTGCCAGCAGCTTAGTAGCCCACGAGCAGTTCTTC. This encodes CASSLVAHEQFF. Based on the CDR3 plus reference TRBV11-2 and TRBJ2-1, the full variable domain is EAGVAQSPRYKIIEKRQSVAFWCNPISGHATLYWYQQILGQGPKLLIQFQNNGVVDDSQLPKDRFSAERLKGVDSTLKIQPAKLEDSAVYLCASSLVAHEQFFGPGTRLTVL.

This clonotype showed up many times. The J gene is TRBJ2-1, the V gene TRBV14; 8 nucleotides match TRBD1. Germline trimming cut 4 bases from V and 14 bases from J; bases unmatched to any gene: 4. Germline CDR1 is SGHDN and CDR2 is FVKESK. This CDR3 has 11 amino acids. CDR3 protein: CASSRGQAKFF. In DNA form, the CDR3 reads TGTGCCAGCAGCCGGGGACAGGCAAAGTTCTTC.

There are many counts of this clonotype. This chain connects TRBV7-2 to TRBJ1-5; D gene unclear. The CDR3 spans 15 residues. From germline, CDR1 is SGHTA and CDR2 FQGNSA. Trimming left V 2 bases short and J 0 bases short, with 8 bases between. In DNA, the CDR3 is TGTGCCAGCAGCTTATGGCCGTATAGCAATCAGCCCCAGCATTTT. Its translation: CASSLWPYSNQPQHF.

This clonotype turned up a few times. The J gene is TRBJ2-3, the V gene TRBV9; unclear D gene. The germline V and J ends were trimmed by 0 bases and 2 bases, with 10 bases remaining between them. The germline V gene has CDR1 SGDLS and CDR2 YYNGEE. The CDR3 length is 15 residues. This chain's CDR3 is CASSVDRINTDTQYF. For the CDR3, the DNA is TGTGCCAGCAGCGTAGACAGAATTAACACAGATACGCAGTATTTT. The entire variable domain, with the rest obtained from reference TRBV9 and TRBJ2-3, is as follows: DSGVTQTPKHLITATGQRVTLRCSPRSGDLSVYWYQQSLDQGLQFLIQYYNGEERAKGNILERFSAQQFPDLHSELNLSSLELGDSALYFCASSVDRINTDTQYFGPGTRLTVL.

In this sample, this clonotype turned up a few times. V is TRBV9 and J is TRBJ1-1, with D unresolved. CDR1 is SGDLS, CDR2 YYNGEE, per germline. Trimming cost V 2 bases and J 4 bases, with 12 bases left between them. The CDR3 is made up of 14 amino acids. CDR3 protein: CASSVGGWGTEAFF. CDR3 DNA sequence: TGTGCCAGCAGCGTGGGCGGATGGGGCACTGAAGCTTTCTTT.

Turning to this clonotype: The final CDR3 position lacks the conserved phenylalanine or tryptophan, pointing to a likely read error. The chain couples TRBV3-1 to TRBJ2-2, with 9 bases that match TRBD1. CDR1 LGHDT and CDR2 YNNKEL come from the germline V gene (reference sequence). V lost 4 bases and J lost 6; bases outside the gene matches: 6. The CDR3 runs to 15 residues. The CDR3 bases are TGTGCCAGCAGCCTTGGGACAGGGATACCCGGGGAGCTGTTTCTT. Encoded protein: CASSLGTGIPGELFL.

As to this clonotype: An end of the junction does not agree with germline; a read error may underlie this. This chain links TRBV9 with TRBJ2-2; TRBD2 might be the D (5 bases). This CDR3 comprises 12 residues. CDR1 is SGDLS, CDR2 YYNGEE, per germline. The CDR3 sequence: CASSVTTGEPFF. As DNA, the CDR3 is TGTGCCAGCAGCGTAACGACCGGGGAGCCGTTTTTT.

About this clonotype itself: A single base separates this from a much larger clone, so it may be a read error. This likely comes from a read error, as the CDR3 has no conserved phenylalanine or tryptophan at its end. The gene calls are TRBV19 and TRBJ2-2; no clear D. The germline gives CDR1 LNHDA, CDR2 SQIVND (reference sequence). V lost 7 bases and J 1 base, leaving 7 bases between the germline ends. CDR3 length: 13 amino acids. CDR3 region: CASTLENTGELFL. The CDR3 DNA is TGTGCCAGTACCCTTGAGAACACCGGGGAGCTGTTTCTT.

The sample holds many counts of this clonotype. CDR3 sequence (DNA): TGTGCCAGCAGCTTACCTGCAAACACCGGGGAGCTGTTTTTT. Amino acids: CASSLPANTGELFF. The V and J genes are TRBV7-9 and TRBJ2-2; D ambiguous. Germline V gene lookup returns CDR1 SEHNR and CDR2 FQNEAQ (reference sequence). This CDR3 is built from 14 residues. The ends were cut back, 2 bases at V and 2 bases at J, with 6 bases in the middle.

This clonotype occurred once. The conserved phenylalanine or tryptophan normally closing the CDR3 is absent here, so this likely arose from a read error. CDR3 bases: TGTGCCAGCAGCTACCGCGGTAGCGGGGAGTTTGTGACCCAGTACCTC. Its translation: CASSYRGSGEFVTQYL. The gene calls are TRBV7-2 and TRBJ2-5; 8 bases match TRBD2. The CDR3 runs 16 residues. J lost 7 bases, V lost 4 bases, and 14 bases had no gene match. Germline values: CDR1 SGHTA, CDR2 FQGNSA.

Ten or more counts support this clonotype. CDR3 sequence (DNA): TGTGCCAGTAGTGCCTCAGCGGGAGGGCCGCTCAATGAGCAGTTCTTC. It encodes CASSASAGGPLNEQFF. The chain carries TRBV19 and TRBJ2-1; 10 bases align to TRBD2. Trimming at V came to 5 bases and at J to 6 bases, leaving 10 bases not matched to a gene. Germline CDR1 LNHDA, CDR2 SQIVND (reference sequence). The CDR3 extends over 16 amino acids. Complete variable domain (other parts from reference TRBV19 and TRBJ2-1): DGGITQSPKYLFRKEGQNVTLSCEQNLNHDAMYWYRQDPGQGLRLIYYSQIVNDFQKGDIAEGYSVSREKKESFPLTVTSAQKNPTAFYLCASSASAGGPLNEQFFGPGTRLTVL.